Below are 22 T cell receptor beta chains sequenced from a single sample in a study of shared clonotypes between healthy human individuals. Sequencing was performed with immunoSEQ multiplex PCR; in TCRdb, only in-frame clones are kept and a portion is missing. The sample contains about 79,000 clones, over 55% of which appear only once. Input material: memory CD8+ T cells sorted from blood. Specified subset: CD45RO+ cells pooled with CCR7-negative TemRA cells. All receptors come from a man younger than 40 in good health.

The rearrangement links TRBV5-6 to TRBJ2-3; a weak D match, TRBD2 (5 bases). Per the germline V gene, CDR1 is SGHDT and CDR2 is YYEEEE. The CDR3 loop spans 14 amino acids. The ends were cut back, 3 bases at V and 4 bases at J, with 12 bases in the middle. Here the CDR3 reads CASSSSPGADTQYF. The CDR3 DNA sequence: TGTGCCAGCAGCTCCAGTCCCGGGGCAGATACGCAGTATTTT. Full variable domain (remainder filled in from reference TRBV5-6 and TRBJ2-3): DAGVTQSPTHLIKTRGQQVTLRCSPKSGHDTVSWYQQALGQGPQFIFQYYEEEERQRGNFPDRFSGHQFPNYSSELNVNALLLGDSALYLCASSSSPGADTQYFGPGTRLTVL.

This rearrangement joins TRBV28 to TRBJ1-2; D perhaps matches TRBD1 (6 bases). Trimming cost V 6 bases and J 3 bases, with 11 bases left between them. Germline assignment: CDR1 MDHEN and CDR2 SYDVKM. The CDR3 runs 13 residues. The DNA of the CDR3 is TGTGCCAGCAGACCGGGACATGACTATGGCTACACCTTC. Its protein is CASRPGHDYGYTF.

This chain joins TRBV28 and TRBJ1-2; possibly TRBD1 for D (5 bases). V was trimmed by 8 bases and J by 5 bases, leaving 12 bases between them. The germline V gene has CDR1 MDHEN and CDR2 SYDVKM. The length of the CDR3 is 12 residues. The CDR3 DNA reads TGTGCCAGCCTCCGGGGCGGTTATGGCTACACCTTC. Translating it yields CASLRGGYGYTF.

This clone is judged medium-sized. The rearrangement joins TRBV6-5 to TRBJ2-1; 7 nucleotides line up with TRBD1. The CDR3 has 14 amino acids. V dropped 6 bases and J dropped 4; count of bases not matched to a gene: 6. The germline V gene encodes CDR1 MNHEY and CDR2 SVGAGI. The CDR3 is CASRMSGGYNEQFF. The CDR3 DNA reads TGTGCCAGCAGGATGTCAGGGGGTTACAATGAGCAGTTCTTC.

V usage is TRBV7-9 and J usage is TRBJ2-4; possibly TRBD1 or TRBD2 for D (6 bases each). The V and J ends lost 4 bases and 6 bases respectively, with 16 bases between them. The CDR3 runs 15 residues. CDR1 is SEHNR, CDR2 FQNEAQ, per germline (reference sequence). The CDR3 is CASSSRGLDRNIQYF. The CDR3 DNA is TGTGCCAGCAGCTCCAGGGGACTTGATCGAAACATTCAGTACTTC.

This sequence joins TRBV4-2 and TRBJ2-5; TRBD1 agrees at 7 bases. The V and J ends lost 4 bases and 7 bases, in that order; junction bases with no gene match: 0. Germline assignment: CDR1 LGHNA and CDR2 YNFKEQ. This CDR3 is 11 amino acids long. The CDR3 nucleotides are TGTGCCAGCAGCCCAGGGGGGACCCAGTACTTC. This codes for CASSPGGTQYF.

This clone was seen repeatedly, ten times or more. Other nucleotide sequences in the sample specify the same CDR3. The rearrangement uses TRBV28 and TRBJ2-7; D gene unclear. Germline V gives CDR1 MDHEN, CDR2 SYDVKM. This CDR3 is 11 amino acids long. V dropped 5 bases and J dropped 3 bases, with 5 bases sitting between them. The CDR3 loop reads CASSLIYEQYF. In DNA, the CDR3 is TGTGCCAGCAGTCTGATCTACGAGCAGTACTTC. The full variable domain, its missing parts supplied by reference TRBV28 and TRBJ2-7, is DVKVTQSSRYLVKRTGEKVFLECVQDMDHENMFWYRQDPGLGLRLIYFSYDVKMKEKGDIPEGYSVSREKKERFSLILESASTNQTSMYLCASSLIYEQYFGPGTRLTVT.

This clone has at least ten counts. The chain recombines TRBV30 with TRBJ2-7, with D uncertain. The CDR3 totals 13 residues. V lost 6 bases to trimming and J lost 0 bases, with 12 bases between them. In germline, CDR1 is GTSNPN, CDR2 SVGIG (reference sequence). CDR3 protein: CACDRVSSYEQYF. CDR3 DNA: TGTGCCTGCGATCGGGTAAGCTCCTACGAGCAGTACTTC.

This clone has only a few counts. The chain is built from TRBV9 and TRBJ1-1; D is ambiguous. The CDR3 length is 14 residues. Germline CDR1 reads SGDLS; CDR2 reads YYNGEE. Trimming cost V 0 bases and J 0 bases, with 6 bases left between them. CDR3 sequence: CASSVEAVNTEAFF. Written as DNA, the CDR3 is TGTGCCAGCAGCGTAGAGGCCGTGAACACTGAAGCTTTCTTT.

This clone was detected only a few times. The V and J genes are TRBV28 and TRBJ2-7; D unclear. V was shortened by 5 bases and J by 1 base, with 9 bases between the two germline ends. CDR3 size: 13 residues. Germline assignment: CDR1 MDHEN and CDR2 SYDVKM. The CDR3 sequence: CASSLDNSYEQYF. CDR3 bases: TGTGCCAGCAGTCTTGACAATTCCTACGAGCAGTACTTC.

V and J are TRBV27 and TRBJ2-1; 7 bases agree with TRBD1. Germline V gene data show CDR1 as MNHEY and CDR2 as SMNVEV (reference sequence). V lost 6 bases, J lost 14 bases, and 13 bases stayed unmatched. This CDR3 comprises 13 residues. CDR3 nucleotides: TGTGCCAGCAGATCCATTCTCCGGGACAGCAAGTTCTTC. Translated, it gives CASRSILRDSKFF.

V and J are TRBV2 and TRBJ2-7, with 8 bases identical to TRBD2. With V trimmed by 6 bases and J by 0 bases, 7 bases remained unmatched. The CDR3 spans 15 residues. Per the germline V gene, CDR1 is SNHLY and CDR2 is FYNNEI. In DNA, the CDR3 is TGTGCCAGCAGGTACATTAGCGGGGACTCCTACGAGCAGTACTTC. Translated, it gives CASRYISGDSYEQYF.

The V gene is TRBV6-5, the J gene TRBJ2-7, with 11 bases matching TRBD2. V lost 5 bases to trimming and J lost 4 bases; unmatched junction nucleotides: 1. This CDR3 is 13 amino acids long. Germline CDR1 and CDR2: MNHEY and SVGAGI. The CDR3 loop is CASSGTSGYEQYF. The CDR3 bases are TGTGCCAGCAGTGGGACTAGCGGTTACGAGCAGTACTTC.

This clone was counted many times. The same CDR3 also results from other DNA sequences found in this sample. The rearrangement joins TRBV6-4 to TRBJ2-1, with D perhaps matching TRBD1 or TRBD2 (5 bases each). CDR3 length: 14 amino acids. The germline V and J ends were trimmed by 0 bases and 7 bases, with 10 bases remaining between them. Germline-derived CDR1 and CDR2 are MRHNA and SNTAGT. As DNA, the CDR3 is TGTGCCAGCAGTGACTCGGGTGGGGGAAATGAGCAGTTCTTC. It is translated as CASSDSGGGNEQFF.

The rearrangement uses TRBV6-1 and TRBJ2-3; a possible D gene is TRBD2 (5 bases). CDR1 and CDR2 (germline): MNHNS, SASEGT. Trimming left V 7 bases short and J 2 bases short, with 13 bases between. The CDR3 spans 14 residues. CDR3 sequence reads: CASIRGSFTDTQYF. The CDR3 bases are TGTGCCAGCATAAGAGGGAGCTTCACAGATACGCAGTATTTT.

A few counts support this clone. The chain is built from TRBV29-1 and TRBJ1-2; D call uncertain. This CDR3 has 12 residues. CDR1 and CDR2 from the germline V gene are SQVTM and ANQGSEA. V shed 7 bases and J shed 4 bases, with 13 bases lying between them. The CDR3 coding sequence is TGCAGCGCGTGGCGTCAAGGCTATGGCTACACCTTC. Translating gives CSAWRQGYGYTF.

The chain couples TRBV19 to TRBJ2-7; TRBD1 matches at 7 bases. In germline, CDR1 is LNHDA, CDR2 SQIVND (reference sequence). This CDR3 is built from 13 residues. The V segment lost 5 bases and the J segment 5 bases; nucleotides outside the gene matches: 6. The CDR3 sequence: CASSLGQPNEQYF. CDR3 DNA sequence: TGTGCCAGTAGTCTGGGACAGCCTAACGAGCAGTACTTC. Full variable domain (remainder filled in from reference TRBV19 and TRBJ2-7): DGGITQSPKYLFRKEGQNVTLSCEQNLNHDAMYWYRQDPGQGLRLIYYSQIVNDFQKGDIAEGYSVSREKKESFPLTVTSAQKNPTAFYLCASSLGQPNEQYFGPGTRLTVT.

There are a few counts of this clone. The same CDR3 can be traced to other DNA sequences in this sample. The chain is built from TRBV27 and TRBJ1-2, with D unresolved. V lost 0 bases and J 4 bases, leaving 6 bases between the germline ends. CDR1 is MNHEY and CDR2 is SMNVEV in the germline V gene (reference sequence). The CDR3 has 13 residues. CDR3 protein: CASSLSDGYGYTF. CDR3 nucleotide sequence: TGTGCCAGCAGTTTATCGGACGGCTATGGCTACACCTTC.

The chain joins TRBV23-1 to TRBJ2-7; a possible D gene is TRBD1 (6 bases). TRBV23-1 is filed as an ORF, its function uncertain. V was pared by 8 bases and J by 2 bases, with 22 bases between. The CDR3 contains 16 residues. The DNA for the CDR3 is TGCGCCAGCGGATACAACAGGGATCTCGGGACCTACGAGCAGTACTTC. This sequence encodes CASGYNRDLGTYEQYF.

This clone has a handful of counts. In nucleotides, the CDR3 is TGTGCCAGCAGCTTAGGGGGCTGGGGCACTGAAGCTTTCTTT. Amino acids: CASSLGGWGTEAFF. The chain has TRBV11-2 and TRBJ1-1; D possibly corresponds to TRBD1 (5 bases). The length of the CDR3 is 14 residues. Trimming removed 1 base from V and 4 bases from J, with 10 bases in between. The germline CDR1 and CDR2 sequences are SGHAT and FQNNGV.

This clone has a handful of counts. This sequence joins TRBV19 and TRBJ2-2; TRBD1 matches at 8 bases. Trimming took 3 bases from V and 5 from J; bases not matched to a gene: 11. Germline CDR1 LNHDA, CDR2 SQIVND (reference sequence). CDR3 size: 17 residues. The CDR3 protein is CASSMGDRSTGTGELFF. In DNA form, the CDR3 reads TGTGCCAGTAGTATGGGGGACAGGTCCACTGGGACCGGGGAGCTGTTTTTT.

The rearrangement joins TRBV6-5 to TRBJ2-7, with D possibly TRBD2 on 5 matching bases. V lost 5 bases, J lost 8 bases, and 10 bases lay in between. Germline V gives CDR1 MNHEY, CDR2 SVGAGI. The CDR3 is made up of 11 amino acids. CDR3 protein: CASSGGFQQYF. CDR3 bases: TGTGCCAGCAGTGGCGGGTTCCAGCAGTACTTC.